Sequencing of this T cell receptor (beta chain) was carried out in a study of control samples from healthy donors and cancer patients. There are 11 residues in the CDR3. Trimming shortened V by 8 bases and J by 4 bases, and 9 bases separated the two germline ends. Germline V gene sequence: CDR1 SNHLY, CDR2 FYNNEI. Profiled with immunoSEQ multiplex PCR; TCRdb holds only in-frame clones, not every one. In the table there are 180,000 or so clones, around 93% of which are singletons. The origin of this receptor is a woman aged 60 to 75 in good health. Sequenced material: blood. The J gene is TRBJ2-7, the V gene TRBV2; no clear D gene. The CDR3 spells CASLDNYEQYF. The CDR3 DNA reads as TGTGCCAGCCTAGATAATTACGAGCAGTACTTC.